This T cell receptor beta chain originates from a study of blood T cell repertoires in COVID-19. Study as a whole: The cDNA or gDNA used as material had been derived from T cells, B-cell-depleted T cells, or PBMCs.

Generated by immunoSEQ multiplex PCR, the TCRdb table keeps only in-frame clones and is missing some. Of around 76,000 clones listed, roughly four fifths are singletons. CDR1 is MRHNA and CDR2 is SNTAGT in the germline V gene. Deletions cut 3 bases from V and 5 bases from J, with 8 bases between. This CDR3 contains 13 residues. Enrollment of patients from Seattle took place during active infection, with longitudinal follow-up. The V gene is TRBV6-4, the J gene TRBJ1-5; D is perhaps TRBD1 (5 bases). The material sequenced was peripheral blood. This TCR was recovered from a young man with COVID-19, enrolled during active disease. CDR3 sequence (DNA): TGTGCCAGCAGTGAAGACAGCCATCAGCCCCAGCATTTT. Translation: CASSEDSHQPQHF.